Following are 22 T cell receptor beta chains from one sample sequenced in a study of siplizumab effects on memory and regulatory T cells. TCRdb's copy holds only in-frame clones and misses some; the assay was immunoSEQ multiplex PCR. This repertoire shows about 82,000 clones, approximately 90% found once; its top ten account for over 1.5%. The sample was Tregs sorted from blood. These receptors were obtained from a human donor in good health.

The chain recombines TRBV6-5 with TRBJ2-7; TRBD1 agrees at 7 bases. The V segment lost 6 bases and the J segment 3 bases; nucleotides outside the gene matches: 2. The germline CDR1 and CDR2 sequences are MNHEY and SVGAGI. The CDR3 loop spans 12 amino acids. CDR3 coding DNA: TGTGCCAGCAGCGACAGGGTCTACGAGCAGTACTTC. Its protein product is CASSDRVYEQYF.

The rearrangement links TRBV23-1 to TRBJ2-1, with no clear D. TRBV23-1 is assigned to the ORF class and has an uncertain function. The CDR3 contains 9 residues. CDR3 in DNA: TGCCGCTCCTACAATGAGCAGTTCTTC. This gives the protein CRSYNEQFF.

V usage is TRBV15 and J usage is TRBJ1-2; possible D gene TRBD1, 5 bases. This CDR3 region has 13 residues. Trimming removed 8 bases from V and 8 bases from J, with 18 bases in between. Germline V CDR1 and CDR2: LNHNV, YYDKDF (reference sequence). CDR3 in DNA: TGTGCCACCCGTCGATCCCAGGGAGGGGGCTACACCTTC. Residues: CATRRSQGGGYTF.

Comment on this clone: Compared with germline, one end of the junction differs, possibly owing to a read error. The V call is TRBV6-5, the J call TRBJ1-2; possible D gene TRBD1, 5 bases. Germline lookup yields CDR1 MNHEY and CDR2 SVGAGI. This CDR3 spans 16 amino acids. The CDR3 nucleotides read TGTGCCAGCAGATACTACCAGGGCAATGCTAACTATGGCTACACCTTC. Its translation: CASRYYQGNANYGYTF.

With respect to this clone: One end of the junction fails to match germline, which may point to a read error. This chain uses TRBV5-1 with TRBJ2-6; the match to TRBD1 covers 9 bases. This CDR3 is 15 amino acids long. CDR1 is SGHRS, CDR2 YFSETQ, per germline. CDR3 residues: CASTFGRRGQGSEAF. CDR3 nucleotide sequence: TGCGCCAGCACCTTTGGAAGGCGAGGACAGGGGTCCGAAGCTTTC.

This sequence joins TRBV7-9 and TRBJ2-6, with D unclear. V lost 4 bases to trimming and J lost 0 bases, with 13 bases between them. Germline V gene data show CDR1 as SEHNR and CDR2 as FQNEAQ (reference sequence). The CDR3 length is 17 residues. For the CDR3, the DNA is TGTGCCAGCAGCTATGGCCCCACCATCTCTGGGGCCAACGTCCTGACTTTC. Residues: CASSYGPTISGANVLTF.

The chain joins TRBV11-1 to TRBJ1-2; TRBD1 matches 7 bases. The CDR3 loop spans 14 amino acids. The V segment lost 4 bases and the J segment 0 bases; nucleotides outside the gene matches: 2. Germline V CDR1 and CDR2: SGHAT, FQDESV (reference sequence). The DNA for the CDR3 is TGTGCCAGCAGCTCCGGGACAGCTAACTATGGCTACACCTTC. The encoded protein is CASSSGTANYGYTF.

This clone was seen more than once but under ten times. This chain joins TRBV7-5 and TRBJ1-1. TRBV7-5 is flagged as a pseudogene. The CDR3 covers 14 residues. The chain's CDR3 is CVRSFGGANTEAFF. CDR3 DNA sequence: TGTGTCAGAAGCTTCGGGGGCGCGAACACTGAAGCTTTCTTT.

In DNA form, the CDR3 reads TGTGCTAGTGGTTTTTTGGGCGAGCAGTACTTC. Translation: CASGFLGEQYF. This rearrangement joins TRBV12-5 to TRBJ2-7, with D hard to call. This CDR3 comprises 11 residues. Germline assignment: CDR1 LGHNT and CDR2 FRNRAP. V dropped 3 bases and J dropped 6 bases, with 6 bases sitting between them.

This clone came up once. The J gene is TRBJ1-3, the V gene TRBV10-3, with D tentatively TRBD1 (5 bases). The germline V gene has CDR1 ENHRY and CDR2 SYGVKD. CDR3 size: 14 residues. V was trimmed by 6 bases and J by 0 bases, leaving 9 bases between them. CDR3 protein: CAIRNQGSGNTIYF. The CDR3 DNA sequence: TGTGCCATCAGGAACCAGGGCTCTGGAAACACCATATATTTT.

The chain links TRBV9 to TRBJ2-5; either TRBD1 or TRBD2 may supply D (6 bases each). The CDR3 covers 13 residues. Trimming left V 0 bases short and J 7 bases short, with 10 bases between. Germline V CDR1 and CDR2: SGDLS, YYNGEE. The CDR3 loop reads CASSVDGGGTQYF. CDR3 DNA: TGTGCCAGCAGCGTAGACGGAGGGGGGACCCAGTACTTC.

The V call is TRBV6-5, the J call TRBJ1-2, with no clear D. CDR3 size: 16 residues. V lost 2 bases and J lost 2, with 15 bases in between. CDR1 MNHEY and CDR2 SVGAGI come from the germline V gene. This CDR3 reads CASSYGRGRVNYGYTF. The CDR3 region has the DNA TGTGCCAGCAGTTACGGTCGTGGCAGAGTGAACTATGGCTACACCTTC.

In its sample, this clone was seen once. The chain is built from TRBV4-1 and TRBJ1-2, with 10 bases fitting TRBD1. The CDR3 is made up of 16 amino acids. V lost 6 bases to trimming and J lost 5 bases; unmatched junction nucleotides: 12. CDR1 MGHRA and CDR2 YSYEKL come from the germline V gene. CDR3 residues: CASSPVTGGDLYGYTF. The CDR3 nucleotides read TGCGCCAGCAGTCCTGTGACAGGGGGCGATCTGTATGGCTACACCTTC.

V usage is TRBV7-8 and J usage is TRBJ1-3; D unresolved. Trimming pared 1 base from V and 1 base from J, leaving 11 bases between. CDR3 length equals 16 residues. Germline V gene data show CDR1 as SGHVS and CDR2 as FQNEAQ. The CDR3: CASSLGAHGSGNTIYF. As DNA, the CDR3 is TGTGCCAGCAGCTTAGGGGCCCACGGTTCTGGAAACACCATATATTTT.

The chain carries TRBV28 and TRBJ1-5; 9 nucleotides match TRBD1. The CDR3 extends over 16 amino acids. Germline CDR1 and CDR2: MDHEN and SYDVKM. J gave up 1 base and V 6 bases, and 7 bases lay outside the gene matches. CDR3 amino acids: CASSPWGTGSNQPQHF. CDR3 bases: TGTGCCAGCAGCCCGTGGGGGACAGGGAGCAATCAGCCCCAGCATTTT.

The rearrangement joins TRBV28 to TRBJ1-2; 8 bases are a match to TRBD1. The CDR3 sequence is 16 residues long. Germline-derived CDR1 and CDR2 are MDHEN and SYDVKM. After removal of 7 bases from V and 7 bases from J, the junction contained 17 bases not matched to a gene. CDR3 protein: CASTPVGTGRPPGYTF. As DNA, the CDR3 is TGTGCCAGCACCCCGGTAGGGACAGGTCGACCACCTGGCTACACCTTC.

The rearrangement uses TRBV19 and TRBJ2-1; TRBD2 matches at 11 bases. J was trimmed by 7 bases and V by 2 bases; bases with no gene match: 7. The CDR3 length is 16 residues. Looked up from germline, CDR1 is LNHDA and CDR2 is SQIVND (reference sequence). The CDR3 DNA follows: TGTGCCAGTAGTATATTAACTAGCGGGGGTTTTAATGAGCAGTTCTTC. Translated: CASSILTSGGFNEQFF.

V is TRBV23-1 and J is TRBJ1-1, with a weak D call TRBD1 (5 bases). TRBV23-1 is classed as an ORF, of uncertain function. The CDR3 consists of 14 residues. The V end was cut by 6 bases, the J end by 1 base, with 12 bases between. This CDR3 reads CASRHDGQNTEAFF. CDR3 nucleotides: TGCGCCAGCAGGCATGATGGACAGAACACTGAAGCTTTCTTT.

The chain has TRBV27 and TRBJ2-1; 9 positions match TRBD2. This CDR3 has 15 residues. V was clipped by 1 base and J by 5 bases; unmatched bases: 3. CDR1 and CDR2 from the germline V gene are MNHEY and SMNVEV (reference sequence). CDR3 region: CASSLWASGDNEQFF. The DNA for the CDR3 is TGTGCCAGCAGTTTATGGGCTAGCGGGGACAATGAGCAGTTCTTC.

This clone has only one observation. The chain carries TRBV7-9 and TRBJ1-3; tentatively, D is TRBD1 (5 bases). Trimming removed 3 bases at V and 0 bases at J, with 15 bases between. The germline V gene has CDR1 SEHNR and CDR2 FQNEAQ (reference sequence). The CDR3 consists of 17 residues. CDR3 coding DNA: TGTGCCAGCAGCTTGGCGGGGGAGCATGACTCTGGAAACACCATATATTTT. The encoded protein is CASSLAGEHDSGNTIYF.

The gene calls are TRBV7-2 and TRBJ2-3; TRBD2 matches at 7 bases. The CDR3 is 16 amino acids. Trimming took 1 base from V and 4 from J; bases not matched to a gene: 8. Germline loops: CDR1 SGHTA, CDR2 FQGNSA. The CDR3 nucleotides read TGTGCCAGCAGCTTAGAGGGTGTGGGGGGGGCAGATACGCAGTATTTT. This translates into CASSLEGVGGADTQYF. The full variable domain, in which reference TRBV7-2 and TRBJ2-3 provide the parts outside the CDR3, is GAGVSQSPSNKVTEKGKDVELRCDPISGHTALYWYRQSLGQGLEFLIYFQGNSAPDKSGLPSDRFSAERTGGSVSTLTIQRTQQEDSAVYLCASSLEGVGGADTQYFGPGTRLTVL.

The chain couples TRBV27 to TRBJ2-7; D remains ambiguous. Germline-derived CDR1 and CDR2 are MNHEY and SMNVEV (reference sequence). The CDR3 sequence is 14 residues long. V lost 4 bases and J 2 bases, leaving 12 bases between the germline ends. CDR3 region: CASSSDRPPYEQYF. The CDR3 DNA reads TGTGCCAGCAGTTCAGACCGCCCCCCCTACGAGCAGTACTTC.